These 21 T cell receptor beta chains originate from one sample sequenced in a study of blood T cell repertoires in COVID-19 (dated by TCRdb to 2019 to 2021). The library was built by means of the immunoSEQ multiplex PCR assay. TCRdb took this table from immuneACCESS and kept in-frame rearrangements with V and J called. Such tables lack part of the clones; where checked against another copy, unresolved V genes explain under half of the gap, and the rest is unexplained. Present in this sample are over 200,000 clones, roughly 91% of which were seen just once. The ten largest clones add up to roughly 8.3% of the sample. The sample taken for sequencing was PBMCs or T cells enriched from blood (not recorded which). These receptors were collected from a man aged 35 to 55 who had recovered from COVID-19.

This rearrangement joins TRBV5-1 to TRBJ1-1; possibly TRBD1 for D (5 bases). The germline gives CDR1 SGHRS, CDR2 YFSETQ. This CDR3 spans 13 amino acids. Trimming stripped 3 bases from V and 1 base from J, with 7 bases between. CDR3 loop: CASSSRANTEAFF. The CDR3 DNA sequence: TGCGCCAGCAGCTCCAGGGCGAACACTGAAGCTTTCTTT. The whole variable domain, filled in from reference TRBV5-1 and TRBJ1-1, reads KAGVTQTPRYLIKTRGQQVTLSCSPISGHRSVSWYQQTPGQGLQFLFEYFSETQRNKGNFPGRFSGRQFSNSRSEMNVSTLELGDSALYLCASSSRANTEAFFGQGTRLTVV.

The chain uses TRBV7-2 and TRBJ1-5; D perhaps matches TRBD1 (6 bases). Germline V gene sequence: CDR1 SGHTA, CDR2 FQGNSA. The CDR3 consists of 15 residues. V was cut by 6 bases and J by 0 bases, with 12 bases left in between. CDR3 protein: CASSKQGDSNQPQHF. The CDR3 DNA reads TGTGCCAGCAGTAAACAGGGTGATAGCAATCAGCCCCAGCATTTT.

This chain links TRBV7-9 with TRBJ2-1, with D possibly TRBD2 on 5 matching bases. The CDR3 totals 15 residues. Trimming shortened V by 5 bases and J by 0 bases, and 11 bases separated the two germline ends. Germline lookup yields CDR1 SEHNR and CDR2 FQNEAQ (reference sequence). Here the CDR3 DNA reads TGTGCCAGCAGCCTCTTTGGGAGCTCCTACAATGAGCAGTTCTTC. This codes for CASSLFGSSYNEQFF.

The genes are TRBV30 and TRBJ1-1; D is perhaps TRBD1 (6 bases). Germline V gives CDR1 GTSNPN, CDR2 SVGIG (reference sequence). The length of the CDR3 is 16 residues. Trimming left V 5 bases short and J 4 bases short, with 23 bases between. CDR3 region: CAWALLPGGAGTEAFF. CDR3 in DNA: TGTGCCTGGGCCCTACTTCCGGGGGGCGCGGGCACTGAAGCTTTCTTT.

This chain joins TRBV6-5 and TRBJ1-1; weak D call: TRBD1 (5 bases). The V gene lost 7 bases and the J gene lost 1 base, with 13 bases spanning the gap. This CDR3 contains 14 residues. Germline assignment: CDR1 MNHEY and CDR2 SVGAGI. The CDR3 nucleotides read TGTGCCAGCAATCGGAGGGGTCGGAACACTGAAGCTTTCTTT. Translated: CASNRRGRNTEAFF.

This clone was counted a few times. The chain joins TRBV7-2 to TRBJ1-4, with unresolved D. CDR1 and CDR2 (germline): SGHTA, FQGNSA. V dropped 2 bases and J dropped 8 bases, with 15 bases sitting between them. The CDR3 loop spans 15 amino acids. CDR3 sequence reads: CASSLLLSAGEKLFF. CDR3 sequence (DNA): TGTGCCAGCAGCTTATTACTTAGCGCGGGAGAAAAACTGTTTTTT.

The chain joins TRBV3-1 (or the pseudogene TRBV3-2) to TRBJ2-4, with D possibly matching TRBD1 (5 bases). The CDR3 consists of 15 residues. Germline CDR1 LGHDT, CDR2 YNNKEL (reference sequence). Trimming took off 3 bases at V and 6 bases at J, with 15 bases between the two ends. CDR3 protein: CASSQDNFPSNIQYF. CDR3 nucleotides: TGTGCCAGCAGCCAGGACAATTTTCCGTCAAACATTCAGTACTTC.

The chain recombines TRBV3-1 (or the pseudogene TRBV3-2) with TRBJ1-2; TRBD1 matches 8 bases. The CDR3 loop spans 15 amino acids. Germline V lookup: CDR1 LGHDT, CDR2 YNNKEL (reference sequence). V trimming: 4 bases; J trimming: 7 bases; junction bases outside the gene matches: 11. The CDR3, as DNA: TGTGCCAGCAGCCCAAGCATCTCAGGGGGCTTTGGCTACACCTTC. This encodes CASSPSISGGFGYTF.

The chain links TRBV9 to TRBJ2-3; TRBD2 matches at 7 bases. Germline lookup yields CDR1 SGDLS and CDR2 YYNGEE. CDR3 length equals 16 residues. The V segment lost 3 bases and the J segment 0 bases; nucleotides outside the gene matches: 7. The CDR3 sequence: CASSGAGRGSTDTQYF. As DNA, the CDR3 is TGTGCCAGCAGCGGAGCAGGGCGGGGGAGCACAGATACGCAGTATTTT.

V gene TRBV29-1 combines with J gene TRBJ1-3; D is possibly TRBD1 (5 bases). Trimming removed 6 bases from V and 2 bases from J, with 8 bases in between. CDR1 is SQVTM and CDR2 is ANQGSEA in the germline V gene. CDR3 length: 12 residues. CDR3 loop: CSVTATGNTIYF. The CDR3 DNA is TGCAGCGTGACAGCCACTGGAAACACCATATATTTT. The complete variable domain, with remaining parts taken from reference TRBV29-1 and TRBJ1-3, reads SAVISQKPSRDICQRGTSLTIQCQVDSQVTMMFWYRQQPGQSLTLIATANQGSEATYESGFVIDKFPISRPNLTFSTLTVSNMSPEDSSIYLCSVTATGNTIYFGEGSWLTVV.

This clone was counted a single time. The chain has TRBV11-1 and TRBJ2-3, with D tentatively TRBD2 (6 bases). The germline gives CDR1 SGHAT, CDR2 FQDESV (reference sequence). The CDR3 has 14 residues. The ends were cut back, 5 bases at V and 4 bases at J, with 13 bases in the middle. The CDR3, as DNA: TGTGCCAGCAGCCCGGGACTTGTCCCAGATACGCAGTATTTT. Residues: CASSPGLVPDTQYF. Drawing the rest from reference TRBV11-1 and TRBJ2-3, the complete variable domain is EAEVAQSPRYKITEKSQAVAFWCDPISGHATLYWYRQILGQGPELLVQFQDESVVDDSQLPKDRFSAERLKGVDSTLKIQPAELGDSAMYLCASSPGLVPDTQYFGPGTRLTVL.

As for this clone: Other DNA sequences of this sample code for an identical CDR3. This chain uses TRBV7-8 with TRBJ2-7; 12 bases map to TRBD2. There are 15 residues in the CDR3. The J segment lost 2 bases and the V segment lost 5 bases, leaving 4 bases of the junction unmatched. Per the germline V gene, CDR1 is SGHVS and CDR2 is FQNEAQ. The CDR3 loop reads CASSRLAGGTYEQYF. The DNA for the CDR3 is TGTGCCAGCAGCCGGCTAGCGGGAGGGACCTACGAGCAGTACTTC.

This chain links TRBV7-2 with TRBJ2-7; D unclear. V was clipped by 3 bases and J by 4 bases, with 10 bases between them. CDR3 size: 13 residues. Germline CDR1 is SGHTA and CDR2 is FQGNSA. CDR3 sequence: CASSFASRYEQYF. The CDR3 nucleotides are TGTGCCAGCAGCTTTGCCTCGAGATACGAGCAGTACTTC.

The V call is TRBV5-1, the J call TRBJ1-4; the D gene is possibly TRBD1 (5 bases). Per the germline V gene, CDR1 is SGHRS and CDR2 is YFSETQ. The V gene lost 2 bases and the J gene lost 0 bases, with 8 bases spanning the gap. The CDR3 spans 15 residues. CDR3 loop: CASSLGVATNEKLFF. The CDR3 DNA reads as TGCGCCAGCAGCTTAGGGGTTGCAACTAATGAAAAACTGTTTTTT.

This sequence joins TRBV7-9 and TRBJ2-4, with a tentative D call TRBD1 (5 bases). This CDR3 spans 15 amino acids. V was cut by 7 bases and J by 1 base, with 14 bases left in between. CDR1 SEHNR and CDR2 FQNEAQ come from the germline V gene (reference sequence). The CDR3 region is CASTTFRDAKNIQYF. In nucleotides, the CDR3 is TGTGCCAGCACCACCTTCAGGGATGCCAAAAACATTCAGTACTTC.

The V gene is TRBV28, the J gene TRBJ1-5, with no clear D. In germline, CDR1 is MDHEN, CDR2 SYDVKM. V was trimmed by 6 bases and J by 6 bases, leaving 9 bases between them. The CDR3 extends over 12 amino acids. The DNA for the CDR3 is TGTGCCAGCAGCCCCCTCGGTCAGCCCCAGCATTTT. It yields the protein CASSPLGQPQHF.

The chain has TRBV7-8 and TRBJ1-6, with 8 bases aligning to TRBD1. The germline gives CDR1 SGHVS, CDR2 FQNEAQ. The ends lost 0 bases at V and 7 bases at J; junction bases unmatched: 2. The CDR3 loop spans 15 amino acids. The CDR3: CASSLAAGGNSPLHF. As DNA, the CDR3 is TGTGCCAGCAGCTTAGCCGCAGGGGGCAATTCACCCCTCCACTTT.

The chain recombines TRBV6-5 with TRBJ2-7; 10 bases are shared with TRBD1. This CDR3 is 14 amino acids long. The J segment lost 3 bases and the V segment lost 6 bases, leaving 5 bases of the junction unmatched. Per the germline V gene, CDR1 is MNHEY and CDR2 is SVGAGI. The CDR3 sequence is CASSRTGGYYEQYF. The CDR3, as DNA: TGTGCCAGCAGCAGGACAGGGGGATACTACGAGCAGTACTTC.

CDR3 loop: CASSAQGTEAFF. The CDR3 region has the DNA TGTGCCAGCAGCGCCCAGGGGACTGAAGCTTTCTTT. The chain recombines TRBV9 with TRBJ1-1; D is perhaps TRBD1 (6 bases). The germline V gene encodes CDR1 SGDLS and CDR2 YYNGEE. Trimming took 3 bases from V and 5 from J, leaving 8 bases between them. This CDR3 spans 12 amino acids.

V gene TRBV7-8 combines with J gene TRBJ1-1; 10 nucleotides agree with TRBD1. The germline V gene has CDR1 SGHVS and CDR2 FQNEAQ. J was trimmed by 7 bases and V by 5 bases; bases with no gene match: 4. The CDR3 has 13 amino acids. The CDR3, as DNA: TGTGCCAGCAGCGGACAGGGGGGGAATGAAGCTTTCTTT. Protein product: CASSGQGGNEAFF.

The chain is built from TRBV27 and TRBJ2-3; a possible D gene is TRBD1 (6 bases). V shed 5 bases and J shed 3 bases, with 24 bases lying between them. Germline V lookup: CDR1 MNHEY, CDR2 SMNVEV (reference sequence). This CDR3 spans 18 amino acids. CDR3 loop: CASSVGWGRGITTDTQYF. As DNA, the CDR3 is TGTGCCAGCAGTGTAGGTTGGGGCAGGGGCATCACTACAGATACGCAGTATTTT.